This is a list of T cell receptor beta chains from one sample in a study of blood T cells in healthy people across ages. From the 5' RACE reads, TCRdb called clonotypes with MiXCR, one entry per CDR3 protein. The table includes nearly 800,000 distinct CDR3 sequences, more than 55% detected once. The sequenced sample consisted of blood. The receptors originated from a man aged 40-49 years in good health. Both conserved end residues are part of each CDR3. D genes are given only for firm matches. Size is omitted from some rows. Given values are once, few, many or a class for expanded clones.

V,J,D,size,DNA,CDR3
TRBV6-2/TRBV6-3,TRBJ2-7,.,.,TGTGCCAGCAGTTACCCGGAGCAGACAGTTTCCTACGAGCAGTACTTC,CASSYPEQTVSYEQYF
TRBV2,TRBJ2-3,.,.,TGTGCCGGCAGTGAAACCTCCACAGATACGCAGTATTTT,CAGSETSTDTQYF
TRBV27,TRBJ1-5,.,.,TGTGCCAGCAGTTTATCGCCAAACGGGGGGAATCAGCCCCAGCATTTT,CASSLSPNGGNQPQHF
TRBV18,TRBJ2-3,TRBD1,.,TGTGCCAGCTCTCCTCCGACAGGGGGGACAGATACGCAGTATTTT,CASSPPTGGTDTQYF
TRBV28,TRBJ1-3,TRBD1,.,TGTGCCAGCAGTTCCGGGACAGGGGTGAACTCTGGAAACACCATATATTTT,CASSSGTGVNSGNTIYF
TRBV12-3/TRBV12-4,TRBJ2-3,TRBD2,.,TGTGCCAGCACCTTGCTAGCGGGGGGTTCTAGCACAGATACGCAGTATTTT,CASTLLAGGSSTDTQYF
TRBV9,TRBJ2-7,.,few,TGTGCCAGCAGCGTAGCTCCGTTCTACGAGCAGTACTTC,CASSVAPFYEQYF
TRBV9,TRBJ2-3,.,.,TGTGCCAGCAGCGTAGCTGATCGGGAGCACACAGATACGCAGTATTTT,CASSVADREHTDTQYF
TRBV24-1,TRBJ2-2,.,.,TGTGCCACCAGGGCACCGGGACAAGGTAACACCGGGGAGCTGTTTTTT,CATRAPGQGNTGELFF
TRBV5-1,TRBJ2-3,TRBD1,few,TGCGCCAGCAGCACCGGACAGGGCGCCACAGATACGCAGTATTTT,CASSTGQGATDTQYF
TRBV2,TRBJ2-1,.,.,TGTGCCTCCCAGGGCAACATCCGCTCCTACAATGAGCAGTTCTTC,CASQGNIRSYNEQFF
TRBV10-3,TRBJ1-1,.,.,TGTGCCATCAGCGGACGGGGGGACACTGAAGCTTTCTTT,CAISGRGDTEAFF
TRBV27,TRBJ2-5,.,.,TGTGCCAGCAGTTTCGGCCAGACCCAGTACTTC,CASSFGQTQYF
TRBV2,TRBJ2-1,TRBD2,.,TGTGCCAGCAGTGAATCCGGACTAGCGAATGAGCAGTTCTTC,CASSESGLANEQFF
TRBV29-1,TRBJ1-3,.,.,TGCAGCGCCGGAACAGGGGGAAACACCATATATTTT,CSAGTGGNTIYF
TRBV7-2,TRBJ2-5,.,.,TGTGCCAGCAGGGGGGGCAGGGGGAAAGAGACCCAGTACTTC,CASRGGRGKETQYF
TRBV7-9,TRBJ2-1,.,.,TGTGCCAGCTCAGGGCGCAATGAGCAGTTCTTC,CASSGRNEQFF
TRBV6-5,TRBJ1-2,.,.,TGTGCCAGCAGTTACTCTACAGGTTACTATGGCTACACCTTC,CASSYSTGYYGYTF
TRBV12-3/TRBV12-4,TRBJ1-2,.,.,TGTGCCAGCAGTCCACAGGGATCCGAGCTTGGTGGCTACACCTTC,CASSPQGSELGGYTF
TRBV3-1,TRBJ2-5,TRBD1,.,TGTGCCAGCAGCAACACAGGGGTTCGAGAAGAGACCCAGTACTTC,CASSNTGVREETQYF
TRBV7-2,TRBJ2-5,.,.,TGTGCCAGCGGGAAACAAGAGACCCAGTACTTC,CASGKQETQYF
TRBV6-2/TRBV6-3,TRBJ2-5,TRBD2,.,TGTGCCAGCAGTTACTGGACTAGCGGGGCCTTGGGCGAGACCCAGTACTTC,CASSYWTSGALGETQYF
TRBV7-9,TRBJ1-4,TRBD1,few,TGTGCCAGCAGCTCTGGGACAGGAGGTGAAAAACTGTTTTTT,CASSSGTGGEKLFF
TRBV12-3/TRBV12-4,TRBJ2-7,.,.,TGTGCCAGCAGTTCTGAGGTCTACAATGAGCAGTACTTC,CASSSEVYNEQYF
TRBV20-1,TRBJ1-2,.,.,TGCAGTGCTAGGATGGAGGGATTTGGTGGCTACACCTTC,CSARMEGFGGYTF